The 31 T cell receptor beta chains presented below share a single source sample, sequenced in a study of blood T cell repertoires in COVID-19. Using immunoSEQ multiplex PCR, the repertoire was profiled, and TCRdb retains in-frame clones only, with some absent. The table has under 400,000 clones, more than 75% seen once. The source material was PBMCs or T cells enriched from blood (not recorded which). These receptor sequences come from a man aged 35 to 55 in a cohort exposed to, infected with or recovered from COVID-19 (not recorded which).

The chain joins TRBV6-5 to TRBJ2-7; D is possibly TRBD2 (6 bases). Per the germline V gene, CDR1 is MNHEY and CDR2 is SVGAGI. This CDR3 spans 12 amino acids. The V end lost 6 bases, the J end lost 4 bases, and 10 bases lay between the germline ends. The CDR3 DNA reads as TGTGCCAGCAGCCGAAGCGGGTACGAGCAGTACTTC. As protein: CASSRSGYEQYF.

V gene TRBV7-9 combines with J gene TRBJ1-2; 12 bases are shared with TRBD1. In germline, CDR1 is SEHNR, CDR2 FQNEAQ (reference sequence). This CDR3 has 13 residues. J was trimmed by 7 bases and V by 4 bases; bases with no gene match: 1. The CDR3, as DNA: TGTGCCAGCAGCTCGGGACAGGGGGCTGGCTACACCTTC. Amino acid sequence: CASSSGQGAGYTF.

The chain is built from TRBV20-1 and TRBJ2-3; possible D gene TRBD2, 5 bases. Germline CDR1 and CDR2: DFQATT and SNEGSKA (reference sequence). V lost 3 bases and J 4 bases, leaving 14 bases between the germline ends. CDR3 length: 14 residues. CDR3 sequence (DNA): TGCAGTGCTAGTCCGAGTGAGGAGGCAGATACGCAGTATTTT. Amino acids: CSASPSEEADTQYF.

V is TRBV11-2 and J is TRBJ1-4, with 8 bases lining up with TRBD1. Germline trimming cut 1 base from V and 7 bases from J; bases unmatched to any gene: 2. There are 14 residues in the CDR3. CDR1 is SGHAT, CDR2 FQNNGV, per germline. In nucleotides, the CDR3 is TGTGCCAGCAGCTTAGTCAGGGGGCGTGAAAAACTGTTTTTT. Its protein is CASSLVRGREKLFF.

This rearrangement joins TRBV6-1 to TRBJ1-2, with a tentative D call TRBD1 (6 bases). V was trimmed by 2 bases and J by 6 bases, leaving 10 bases between them. CDR3 size: 13 residues. Germline V gene data show CDR1 as MNHNS and CDR2 as SASEGT. This chain's CDR3 is CASSETAGDGYTF. The CDR3, as DNA: TGTGCCAGCAGTGAAACGGCAGGGGATGGCTACACCTTC.

The chain combines TRBV19 with TRBJ1-1; TRBD1 is a possible D gene (5 bases). V was shortened by 4 bases and J by 5 bases, with 14 bases between the two germline ends. CDR3 length: 14 amino acids. CDR1 and CDR2 (germline): LNHDA, SQIVND (reference sequence). CDR3 DNA sequence: TGTGCCAGTAGTACCTCCCCAAGGGGTACTGAAGCTTTCTTT. It is translated as CASSTSPRGTEAFF.

This CDR3 reads CASSQEGTGFVAPNNEQFF. The CDR3 DNA reads TGTGCCAGCAGCCAAGAAGGGACAGGGTTTGTAGCGCCGAACAATGAGCAGTTCTTC. V usage is TRBV14 and J usage is TRBJ2-1; 9 nucleotides align to TRBD1. Per the germline V gene, CDR1 is SGHDN and CDR2 is FVKESK. The CDR3 is made up of 19 amino acids. V was pared by 0 bases and J by 5 bases, with 14 bases of the junction left unmatched.

This clone was recorded a few times. The chain links TRBV7-9 to TRBJ1-4; 9 bases map to TRBD1. J gave up 8 bases and V 6 bases, and 4 bases lay outside the gene matches. Per germline, CDR1 SEHNR and CDR2 FQNEAQ (reference sequence). CDR3 length: 13 residues. CDR3 DNA: TGTGCCAGCAGTCGCGGACAGGGGGAAAAACTGTTTTTT. It translates to CASSRGQGEKLFF.

The chain links TRBV2 to TRBJ1-2; no clear D gene. With 5 bases removed from V and 0 bases from J, the gap between germline ends came to 10 bases. The CDR3 has 14 residues. The V gene's germline CDR1 is SNHLY and CDR2 FYNNEI. Here the CDR3 reads CASSLQISNYGYTF. The CDR3 DNA is TGTGCCAGCAGTTTACAGATATCTAACTATGGCTACACCTTC.

The V call is TRBV7-8, the J call TRBJ2-2; 9 bases map to TRBD1. V dropped 3 bases and J dropped 3; count of bases not matched to a gene: 2. Germline V lookup: CDR1 SGHVS, CDR2 FQNEAQ. The CDR3 contains 15 residues. The CDR3, as DNA: TGTGCCAGCAGCTTCGACAGGGGGGACACCGGGGAGCTGTTTTTT. This translates into CASSFDRGDTGELFF.

This sequence joins TRBV7-3 and TRBJ2-3; 7 bases are a match to TRBD1. CDR1 and CDR2 (germline): SGHTA, FQGTGA. The CDR3 has 14 residues. With 5 bases clipped from V and 2 bases from J, the junction kept 4 bases outside the gene matches. The DNA of the CDR3 is TGTGCCAGCAGCCGGGGACAGAACACAGATACGCAGTATTTT. This sequence encodes CASSRGQNTDTQYF.

V usage is TRBV19 and J usage is TRBJ2-1; the match to TRBD2 covers 12 bases. V gave up 3 bases and J gave up 5 bases; unmatched junction bases: 8. This CDR3 has 17 residues. Looked up from germline, CDR1 is LNHDA and CDR2 is SQIVND (reference sequence). The CDR3 sequence: CASSIGLAGGPNNEQFF. As DNA, the CDR3 is TGTGCCAGTAGTATTGGTCTAGCGGGAGGGCCCAACAATGAGCAGTTCTTC.

The chain employs TRBV18 and TRBJ2-7; D is possibly TRBD2 (5 bases). The germline gives CDR1 KGHSH, CDR2 LQKENI. The V end lost 5 bases, the J end lost 0 bases, and 11 bases lay between the germline ends. The CDR3 runs 14 residues. CDR3 sequence: CASSDGLSSYEQYF. The CDR3 bases are TGTGCCAGCTCAGACGGACTGAGCTCCTACGAGCAGTACTTC.

The V call is TRBV28, the J call TRBJ1-5; TRBD1 aligns across 10 bases. There are 15 residues in the CDR3. The germline V gene encodes CDR1 MDHEN and CDR2 SYDVKM. V trimming: 7 bases; J trimming: 2 bases; junction bases outside the gene matches: 5. Here the CDR3 reads CASTDRGRGNQPQHF. In nucleotides, the CDR3 is TGTGCCAGCACCGACAGGGGGCGAGGCAATCAGCCCCAGCATTTT.

This chain uses TRBV12-5 with TRBJ1-1, with 8 nucleotides matching TRBD1. Germline lookup yields CDR1 LGHNT and CDR2 FRNRAP. CDR3 length: 17 amino acids. The ends lost 0 bases at V and 6 bases at J; junction bases unmatched: 12. The CDR3: CASGLVSLRGPGAEAFF. For the CDR3, the DNA is TGTGCTAGTGGTTTGGTTAGCCTCAGGGGGCCGGGGGCTGAAGCTTTCTTT.

DNA of the CDR3: TGTGCCACCAGCAGAGGGACAGGGAGACATCAGCCCCAGCATTTT. It is translated as CATSRGTGRHQPQHF. The chain uses TRBV15 and TRBJ1-5; the match to TRBD1 covers 8 bases. CDR3 length: 15 residues. The J segment lost 5 bases and the V segment lost 1 base, leaving 4 bases of the junction unmatched. In germline, CDR1 is LNHNV, CDR2 YYDKDF (reference sequence).

To note about this clone: Other DNA variants within this sample encode the same CDR3. The CDR3 sequence is CASSIDRNTEAFF. The CDR3 bases are TGTGCCAGTAGTATCGACAGGAACACTGAAGCTTTCTTT. The V call is TRBV19, the J call TRBJ1-1, with D tentatively TRBD1 (5 bases). Germline-derived CDR1 and CDR2 are LNHDA and SQIVND (reference sequence). This CDR3 has 13 residues. Between the trimmed V and J ends, which lost 3 bases and 1 base, there was a span of 6 bases.

The chain uses TRBV5-6 and TRBJ2-1, with 7 bases that match TRBD2. Unmatched junction bases numbered 0, after V lost 2 bases and J lost 10 bases. Germline CDR1 SGHDT, CDR2 YYEEEE. The CDR3 is 11 residues long. CDR3 sequence: CASSLAGEQFF. Here the CDR3 DNA reads TGTGCCAGCAGCTTAGCGGGAGAGCAGTTCTTC.

The chain employs TRBV7-8 and TRBJ1-2, with TRBD1 identical over 7 bases. Trimming took 6 bases from V and 5 from J; bases not matched to a gene: 9. The CDR3 consists of 14 residues. Germline V lookup: CDR1 SGHVS, CDR2 FQNEAQ. The chain's CDR3 is CASSPGGLGYGYTF. CDR3 bases: TGTGCCAGCAGTCCAGGGGGATTAGGATATGGCTACACCTTC.

The chain is built from TRBV28 and TRBJ2-7, with TRBD1 matching over 9 bases. Looked up from germline, CDR1 is MDHEN and CDR2 is SYDVKM. After removal of 5 bases from V and 6 bases from J, the junction contained 8 bases not matched to a gene. The length of the CDR3 is 14 residues. The CDR3 sequence: CASSLLWTGAEQYF. CDR3 nucleotides: TGTGCCAGCAGTCTACTCTGGACAGGGGCCGAGCAGTACTTC.

The chain employs TRBV6-4 and TRBJ1-4, with 9 bases lining up with TRBD1. CDR3 size: 20 residues. The germline V gene encodes CDR1 MRHNA and CDR2 SNTAGT. With 0 bases clipped from V and 1 base from J, the junction kept 12 bases outside the gene matches. CDR3 protein: CASSDSLPYRGRVTNEKLFF. The DNA of the CDR3 is TGTGCCAGCAGTGACTCGCTACCCTACAGGGGGCGAGTAACTAATGAAAAACTGTTTTTT.

This clone was seen once. This chain links TRBV27 with TRBJ2-3; 9 bases map to TRBD1. Germline V lookup: CDR1 MNHEY, CDR2 SMNVEV (reference sequence). V shed 2 bases and J 3 bases; nucleotides not matched to a gene: 0. The CDR3 has 14 amino acids. The DNA of the CDR3 is TGTGCCAGCAGTTTAGGGACAGGGACAGATACGCAGTATTTT. This sequence encodes CASSLGTGTDTQYF.

The genes are TRBV10-3 and TRBJ1-4; D not resolved. The germline CDR1 and CDR2 sequences are ENHRY and SYGVKD. This CDR3 has 15 amino acids. Trimming took off 0 bases at V and 2 bases at J, with 7 bases between the two ends. CDR3 loop: CAISESTGTNEKLFF. CDR3 nucleotide sequence: TGTGCCATCAGTGAGTCGACGGGTACTAATGAAAAACTGTTTTTT.

The chain recombines TRBV24-1 with TRBJ1-3, with D maybe TRBD1 (5 bases). V was shortened by 6 bases and J by 0 bases, with 29 bases between the two germline ends. Germline V gene lookup returns CDR1 KGHDR and CDR2 SFDVKD. The CDR3 runs 21 residues. In nucleotides, the CDR3 is TGTGCCACCAGTATCAAGTACAGGCTAAACGAACCCTTTGCCTCTGGAAACACCATATATTTT. Its protein product is CATSIKYRLNEPFASGNTIYF.

The chain carries TRBV4-1 and TRBJ2-3; D is undetermined. Trimming took 0 bases from V and 2 from J, leaving 9 bases between them. Germline CDR1 is MGHRA and CDR2 is YSYEKL. The CDR3 spans 15 residues. CDR3 in DNA: TGCGCCAGCAGCCAAGAATCGAGCGACACAGATACGCAGTATTTT. Its protein product is CASSQESSDTDTQYF.

This CDR3 is CASSTMTANYGYTF. Written as DNA, the CDR3 is TGTGCCAGTAGTACCATGACAGCCAACTATGGCTACACCTTC. This chain joins TRBV19 and TRBJ1-2, with D possibly TRBD1 on 5 matching bases. Germline-derived CDR1 and CDR2 are LNHDA and SQIVND (reference sequence). This CDR3 is built from 14 residues. V lost 4 bases, J lost 2 bases, and 11 bases lay in between.

CDR3 nucleotides: TGTGCCAGCAGCGTAGGAGGGGGCGAAGCTTTCTTT. It is translated as CASSVGGGEAFF. The chain carries TRBV9 and TRBJ1-1; TRBD1 matches 7 bases. J lost 8 bases, V lost 0 bases, and 1 base had no gene match. The V gene's germline CDR1 is SGDLS and CDR2 YYNGEE. This CDR3 is built from 12 residues.

The CDR3 bases are TGTGCCAGCAGTTTTGACGTGACAGGGATCGATGGTGCTTTCTTT. It is translated as CASSFDVTGIDGAFF. The rearrangement uses TRBV28 and TRBJ1-1; 7 bases align to TRBD1. The CDR3 is made up of 15 amino acids. V lost 3 bases to trimming and J lost 11 bases; unmatched junction nucleotides: 15. Germline V gene lookup returns CDR1 MDHEN and CDR2 SYDVKM.

The chain uses TRBV5-4 and TRBJ1-2; TRBD1 agrees at 10 bases. Germline CDR1 is SGHNT and CDR2 is YYREEE (reference sequence). V trimming: 4 bases; J trimming: 8 bases; junction bases outside the gene matches: 14. The CDR3 length is 16 residues. The CDR3 region is CASSLTGTGVYGGYTF. The CDR3 DNA reads TGTGCCAGCAGCCTAACCGGGACAGGGGTTTATGGAGGCTACACCTTC.

This clone has a single count. The genes are TRBV2 and TRBJ1-2, with a possible D match to TRBD1 (5 bases). Germline V lookup: CDR1 SNHLY, CDR2 FYNNEI. The CDR3 covers 18 residues. The V and J ends lost 4 bases and 4 bases respectively, with 25 bases between them. The CDR3 is CASSGPRLQTALPYGYTF. CDR3 DNA sequence: TGTGCCAGCAGTGGGCCACGCCTTCAGACAGCCCTTCCCTATGGCTACACCTTC.

The V gene is TRBV18, the J gene TRBJ2-1; 8 bases align to TRBD2. V dropped 1 base and J dropped 6; count of bases not matched to a gene: 5. CDR3 length: 15 residues. The V gene's germline CDR1 is KGHSH and CDR2 LQKENI. CDR3 protein: CASSPLAGTRNEQFF. CDR3 in DNA: TGTGCCAGCTCACCACTAGCGGGAACCCGCAATGAGCAGTTCTTC.